The 18 T cell receptor beta chains given below trace back to one sample, sequenced in a study of shared clonotypes between healthy human individuals. Method: immunoSEQ multiplex PCR; TCRdb's copy keeps in-frame clones and lacks some. The data hold about 490,000 clones, with around 79% observed a single time. The sequenced material came from PBMCs. The receptors shown here come from a woman aged 40 to 50 in good health. Some clones in this sample may be carry-over from other donors' samples.

The chain joins TRBV28 to TRBJ1-1; D gene uncertain. V was pared by 5 bases and J by 4 bases, with 14 bases between. CDR3 length: 14 amino acids. Looked up from germline, CDR1 is MDHEN and CDR2 is SYDVKM. Here the CDR3 DNA reads TGTGCCAGCAGTCTAGGTGGTGTACTCACTGAAGCTTTCTTT. Protein sequence: CASSLGGVLTEAFF.

The V gene is TRBV11-2, the J gene TRBJ2-3; perhaps TRBD2 as D (5 bases). Germline values: CDR1 SGHAT, CDR2 FQNNGV. The CDR3 is 16 amino acids. Trimming left V 1 base short and J 0 bases short, with 11 bases between. CDR3 sequence (DNA): TGTGCCAGCAGCTTAGGGTCAGCGGTTAGCACAGATACGCAGTATTTT. Amino acids: CASSLGSAVSTDTQYF.

This clone was observed once. One end of the junction varies from germline; a read error may be responsible. The chain employs TRBV28 and TRBJ1-3; 7 positions match TRBD1. This CDR3 is 13 amino acids long. The germline CDR1 and CDR2 sequences are MDHEN and SYDVKM. This chain's CDR3 is CASSYQTGADRDF. CDR3 sequence (DNA): TGTGCCAGCAGTTACCAAACAGGGGCGGATAGAGATTTT.

This clone was recorded a few times. The chain links TRBV7-9 to TRBJ2-7; D might be TRBD1 (5 bases). Trimming stripped 3 bases from V and 6 bases from J, with 9 bases between. From germline, CDR1 is SEHNR and CDR2 FQNEAQ (reference sequence). This CDR3 is built from 12 residues. CDR3 DNA: TGTGCCAGCAGCTTTGCAGGGTTCGAGCAGTACTTC. Its translation: CASSFAGFEQYF. The full variable domain, completed using reference TRBV7-9 and TRBJ2-7, is DTGVSQNPRHKITKRGQNVTFRCDPISEHNRLYWYRQTLGQGPEFLTYFQNEAQLEKSRLLSDRFSAERPKGSFSTLEIQRTEQGDSAMYLCASSFAGFEQYFGPGTRLTVT.

This clone was seen only once. The chain couples TRBV19 to TRBJ2-7; 13 bases agree with TRBD2. V trimming: 5 bases; J trimming: 4 bases; junction bases outside the gene matches: 11. This CDR3 contains 17 residues. Germline V lookup: CDR1 LNHDA, CDR2 SQIVND (reference sequence). CDR3 residues: CASSAPGLAGAGYEQYF. The CDR3, as DNA: TGTGCCAGTAGTGCACCTGGACTAGCGGGAGCTGGGTACGAGCAGTACTTC.

The chain combines TRBV7-8 with TRBJ2-7, with D maybe TRBD2 (6 bases). Trimming stripped 5 bases from V and 7 bases from J, with 18 bases between. The germline V gene encodes CDR1 SGHVS and CDR2 FQNEAQ. The CDR3 spans 14 residues. Here the CDR3 reads CASSTVWRVGEQYF. The CDR3 DNA reads TGTGCCAGCAGCACCGTTTGGAGGGTCGGGGAGCAGTACTTC.

This clone was seen only a few times. This sequence joins TRBV7-9 and TRBJ1-5; D not resolved. The ends were cut back, 8 bases at V and 2 bases at J, with 19 bases in the middle. Looked up from germline, CDR1 is SEHNR and CDR2 is FQNEAQ (reference sequence). The CDR3 loop spans 16 amino acids. This CDR3 reads CASAPANFARNQPQHF. The CDR3 DNA reads TGTGCCAGCGCGCCAGCCAACTTTGCTCGCAATCAGCCCCAGCATTTT.

CDR3 coding DNA: TGTGCCTGGAGTTACAGGGGAAATCAGCCCCAGCATTTT. Its translation: CAWSYRGNQPQHF. This sequence joins TRBV30 and TRBJ1-5, with 7 bases identical to TRBD1. The junction had 2 bases not matched to a gene; V was cut back by 2 bases and J by 4 bases. The CDR3 sequence is 13 residues long. Per germline, CDR1 GTSNPN and CDR2 SVGIG (reference sequence).

The genes are TRBV19 and TRBJ2-7; 10 positions match TRBD2. Trimming removed 3 bases from V and 6 bases from J; junction bases left unmatched: 5. Germline V gene sequence: CDR1 LNHDA, CDR2 SQIVND (reference sequence). CDR3 size: 14 residues. DNA for the CDR3: TGTGCCAGTAGTATGCTAGCGGGAGTTGTCGAGCAGTACTTC. It yields the protein CASSMLAGVVEQYF.

This sequence joins TRBV21-1 and TRBJ2-7; the DNA was not compared with TRBD1, the D call given in the table. TRBV21-1 is listed as a pseudogene. This CDR3 is 16 amino acids long. The CDR3 nucleotides read TGTGCCAGCAGCAAAGGTCCGGGACAGAGTTTCTACGAGCAGTACTTC. Translating it yields CASSKGPGQSFYEQYF.

This CDR3 reads CASRGTVQETQYF. CDR3 coding DNA: TGCGCCAGCAGGGGGACAGTTCAAGAGACCCAGTACTTC. The chain employs TRBV5-1 and TRBJ2-5, with 7 nucleotides matching TRBD1. This CDR3 is 13 amino acids long. The trim removed 5 bases at V and 2 bases at J, leaving 3 bases unmatched. In germline, CDR1 is SGHRS, CDR2 YFSETQ.

This chain joins TRBV5-1 and TRBJ2-3; 10 nucleotides agree with TRBD1. From germline, CDR1 is SGHRS and CDR2 YFSETQ. The CDR3 spans 15 residues. The V and J ends lost 2 bases and 1 base, in that order; junction bases with no gene match: 1. CDR3 in DNA: TGCGCCAGCAGCTTCGGGACAGGGGGCACAGATACGCAGTATTTT. Its protein is CASSFGTGGTDTQYF.

V usage is TRBV14 and J usage is TRBJ2-3; no definite D call. The CDR3 covers 16 residues. Germline CDR1 SGHDN, CDR2 FVKESK. V shed 0 bases and J shed 1 base, with 11 bases lying between them. The CDR3 nucleotides read TGTGCCAGCAGCCAAGATCATGCCCTGCGCACAGATACGCAGTATTTT. Its protein product is CASSQDHALRTDTQYF.

With respect to this clone: Other DNA sequences in the sample encode the same CDR3. The chain recombines TRBV30 with TRBJ1-1, with TRBD1 matching 7 bases. CDR1 and CDR2 (germline): GTSNPN, SVGIG (reference sequence). The CDR3 spans 13 residues. V was pared by 2 bases and J by 1 base, with 1 base of the junction left unmatched. The CDR3 here is CAWSRQGNTEAFF. The CDR3, as DNA: TGTGCCTGGAGTAGACAGGGGAACACTGAAGCTTTCTTT.

The chain has TRBV5-4 and TRBJ2-5; the match to TRBD2 covers 8 bases. Germline CDR1 SGHNT, CDR2 YYREEE (reference sequence). The CDR3 is 14 residues long. The junction had 8 bases not matched to a gene; V was cut back by 5 bases and J by 5 bases. As DNA, the CDR3 is TGTGCCAGCAGAGGGGCGGGAGGTGCCGAGACCCAGTACTTC. This gives the protein CASRGAGGAETQYF.

The chain carries TRBV5-1 and TRBJ1-1; a weak D match, TRBD1 (5 bases). The CDR3 has 16 residues. CDR1 SGHRS and CDR2 YFSETQ come from the germline V gene. The V end lost 0 bases, the J end lost 3 bases, and 15 bases lay between the germline ends. In DNA, the CDR3 is TGCGCCAGCAGCTTGGGTCCCAGGGCGGGGGACACTGAAGCTTTCTTT. Amino acid sequence: CASSLGPRAGDTEAFF.

The rearrangement uses TRBV10-3 and TRBJ2-7, with a tentative D call TRBD2 (5 bases). The germline V gene encodes CDR1 ENHRY and CDR2 SYGVKD. The CDR3 has 13 amino acids. The germline V and J ends were trimmed by 2 bases and 7 bases, with 12 bases remaining between them. The CDR3, as DNA: TGTGCCATCAGTGAGGCGACTCCGGGGGAGCAGTACTTC. Its protein product is CAISEATPGEQYF.

This clone was counted between two and nine times. The chain carries TRBV27 and TRBJ1-1, with 7 positions matching TRBD1. CDR1 and CDR2 (germline): MNHEY, SMNVEV (reference sequence). The CDR3 is 14 amino acids. V lost 3 bases and J lost 1; bases outside the gene matches: 2. The CDR3: CASSFRQGNTEAFF. CDR3 nucleotide sequence: TGTGCCAGCAGTTTCCGACAGGGGAACACTGAAGCTTTCTTT.